There are many counts of the clone carrying this T cell receptor beta chain. Antigen unknown. Each cell subset's genomic DNA was divided evenly among several immunoSEQ plates. The protocol was immunoSEQ multiplex PCR, while the TCRdb copy is restricted to in-frame clones and leaves out a portion. The sample includes about 600,000 clones, 70% to 80% of them seen just once. The data belong to a study of shared clonotypes between healthy human individuals. V was clipped by 2 bases and J by 6 bases, with 8 bases between them. Germline V gene sequence: CDR1 SGHRS, CDR2 YFSETQ. The CDR3 totals 13 residues. Notes on the study in general: The authors expected sequencing depth to affect clonotype sharing among donors.

Sequenced: PBMCs. V gene TRBV5-1 combines with J gene TRBJ2-2; TRBD2 is a possible D gene (5 bases). This clonotype was obtained from a woman between 40 and 55 years old in good health. Some clones in this sample may be carry-over from other donors' samples. The CDR3 bases are TGCGCCAGCAGCTTCCCCGGGGCCGGGGAGCTGTTTTTT. Translation gives CASSFPGAGELFF.